This TCR beta chain was found in a study of blood T cell repertoires in COVID-19. This CDR3 is 12 amino acids long. Trimming took 6 bases from V and 3 from J, leaving 9 bases between them. Germline CDR1 and CDR2: MGHRA and YSYEKL. The table came from immunoSEQ multiplex PCR; TCRdb's copy has only in-frame clones and leaves some out. The sample lists approximately 65,000 clones; more than 70% were seen once. The receptor was isolated from a man aged 45 to 65 with acute or convalescent COVID-19. Input material: peripheral blood. V is TRBV4-1 and J is TRBJ2-7; no reliable D call. The CDR3 region has the DNA TGCGCCAGCAGGTCGGAGCTCTACGAGCAGTACTTC. The encoded protein is CASRSELYEQYF.